This T cell receptor beta chain was captured in a study of early T cells in non-severe SARS-CoV-2 infection. The CDR3 spans 14 residues. V lost 1 base and J lost 8, with 14 bases in between. Germline CDR1 is SGHTA and CDR2 is FQGNSA. Unique molecular identifiers were attached to individual cDNA molecules. TCRdb used MiXCR to reprocess the 5' RACE reads, holding one entry per CDR3 protein. The sample shows about 48,000 distinct CDR3 sequences, roughly 7.7% of them seen only once. This clonotype was found once. Given a much more abundant clone one base away, this may be a read error. The chain recombines TRBV7-2 with TRBJ1-1, with unresolved D. The sequence came from an adult who was a healthcare worker with PCR-confirmed SARS-CoV-2 infection or an uninfected control (not recorded which). Sequencing used whole blood. CDR3 sequence reads: CASSLGATKREAFF. The DNA for the CDR3 is TGTGCCAGCAGCTTAGGGGCCACAAAGAGGGAAGCTTTCTTT.